This TCR beta chain was sequenced during a study of glioma-infiltrating T cells. Using RNA template, CDR3s of TCR alpha and beta were amplified with iRepertoire arm-PCR. One entry per CDR3 protein, called by TCRdb with MiXCR from the multiplex PCR reads. Seen here are a few hundred thousand distinct CDR3 sequences, approximately 42% observed once, and the top ten hold about 11%. This CDR3 contains 15 residues. In germline, CDR1 is MGHDK, CDR2 SYGVNS. The V and J ends lost 6 bases and 5 bases, in that order; junction bases with no gene match: 8. This sequence originates from a human donor with low-grade glioma or glioblastoma, undergoing nonglioma brain surgery, or in good health (not recorded which). Sequenced sample: glioma tissue, nonneoplastic brain tissue, or PBMCs (not recorded which). The chain couples TRBV25-1 to TRBJ1-5; 9 bases align to TRBD1. CDR3 DNA sequence: TGTGCCAGCAGCGAAGGACAGGGGTTTGATCAGCCCCAGCATTTT. Translating gives CASSEGQGFDQPQHF.